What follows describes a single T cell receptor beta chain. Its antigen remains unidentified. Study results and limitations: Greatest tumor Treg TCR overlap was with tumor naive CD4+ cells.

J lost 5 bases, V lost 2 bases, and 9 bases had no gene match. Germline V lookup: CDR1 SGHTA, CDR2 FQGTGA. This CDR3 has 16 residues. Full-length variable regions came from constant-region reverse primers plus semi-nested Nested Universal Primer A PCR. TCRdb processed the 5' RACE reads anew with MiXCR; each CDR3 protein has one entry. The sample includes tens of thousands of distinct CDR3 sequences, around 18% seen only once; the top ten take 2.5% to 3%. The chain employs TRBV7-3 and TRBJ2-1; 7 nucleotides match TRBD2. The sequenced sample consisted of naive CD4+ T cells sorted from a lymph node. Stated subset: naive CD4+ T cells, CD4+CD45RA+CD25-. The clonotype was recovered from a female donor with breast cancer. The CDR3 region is CASSLGKASGNNEQFF. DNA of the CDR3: TGTGCCAGCAGCTTAGGAAAGGCTAGCGGTAACAATGAGCAGTTCTTC. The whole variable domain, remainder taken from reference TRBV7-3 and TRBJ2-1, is GAGVSQTPSNKVTEKGKYVELRCDPISGHTALYWYRQSLGQGPEFLIYFQGTGAADDSGLPNDRFFAVRPEGSVSTLKIQRTERGDSAVYLCASSLGKASGNNEQFFGPGTRLTVL.